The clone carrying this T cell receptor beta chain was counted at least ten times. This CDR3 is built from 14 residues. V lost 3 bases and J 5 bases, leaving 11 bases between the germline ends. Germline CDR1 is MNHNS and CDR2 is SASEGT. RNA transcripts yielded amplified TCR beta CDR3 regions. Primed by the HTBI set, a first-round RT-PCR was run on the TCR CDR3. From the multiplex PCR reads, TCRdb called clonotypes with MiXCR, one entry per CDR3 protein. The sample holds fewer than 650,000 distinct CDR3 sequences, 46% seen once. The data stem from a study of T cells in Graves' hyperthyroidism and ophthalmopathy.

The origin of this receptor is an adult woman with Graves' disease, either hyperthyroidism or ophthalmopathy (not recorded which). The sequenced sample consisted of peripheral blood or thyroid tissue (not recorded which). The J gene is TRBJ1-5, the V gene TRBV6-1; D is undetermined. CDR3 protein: CASSEGIPDQPQHF. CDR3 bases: TGTGCCAGCAGTGAGGGGATCCCCGATCAGCCCCAGCATTTT.